This T cell receptor beta chain originates from a study of T-cell reconstitution after alpha-beta-depleted transplantation in children. This clonotype was seen ten or more times. The target antigen is unknown. The CDR3 runs 15 residues. From germline, CDR1 is MNHEY and CDR2 SMNVEV (reference sequence). The V and J ends lost 0 bases and 2 bases respectively, with 11 bases between them. Preparation of the TCRbeta library used unique molecular identifiers. TCRdb re-analysed the PCR reads in MiXCR, keeping a single row per CDR3 protein. The sample contains around 190,000 distinct CDR3 sequences, around 7% of which appear only once. Study outcomes and limitations: Hyperexpanded clones declined; after one year, newly produced T cells mostly supplied diversity.

This sequence joins TRBV27 and TRBJ2-7; maybe TRBD2 (6 bases). The sequenced sample was PBMCs, obtained before TCRalphabeta/CD19-depleted stem cell transplant. This TCR came from a boy aged 2 to 10 with acute lymphoblastic leukemia, due to receive a stem cell transplant. The CDR3 loop reads CASSLSPSETYEQYF. The DNA of the CDR3 is TGTGCCAGCAGTTTATCTCCTAGCGAGACCTACGAGCAGTACTTC.